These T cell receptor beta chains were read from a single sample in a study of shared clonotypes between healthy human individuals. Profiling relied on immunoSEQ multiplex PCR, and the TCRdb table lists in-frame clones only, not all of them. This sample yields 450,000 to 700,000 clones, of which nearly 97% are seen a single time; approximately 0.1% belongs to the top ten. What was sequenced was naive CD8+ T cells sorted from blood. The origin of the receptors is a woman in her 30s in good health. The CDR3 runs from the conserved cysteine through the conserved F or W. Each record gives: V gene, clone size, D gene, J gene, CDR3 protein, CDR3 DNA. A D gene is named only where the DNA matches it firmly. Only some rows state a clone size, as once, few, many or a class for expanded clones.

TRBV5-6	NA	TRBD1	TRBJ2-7	CASSLAGTVYEQYF	TGTGCCAGCAGCTTGGCCGGGACAGTCTACGAGCAGTACTTC
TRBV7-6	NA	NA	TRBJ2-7	CASSLDNNYEQYF	TGTGCCAGCAGCTTAGATAATAACTACGAGCAGTACTTC
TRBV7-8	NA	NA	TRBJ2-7	CASSPLGAGSYEQYF	TGTGCCAGCAGCCCTTTGGGGGCAGGCTCCTACGAGCAGTACTTC
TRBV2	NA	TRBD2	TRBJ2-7	CASKLAGFNEQYF	TGTGCCAGCAAACTAGCGGGATTCAACGAGCAGTACTTC
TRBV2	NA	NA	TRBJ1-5	CASSLGREGDQPQHF	TGTGCCAGCAGCCTCGGCAGGGAAGGCGATCAGCCCCAGCATTTT
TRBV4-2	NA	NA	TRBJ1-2	CASSQDSEDYGYTF	TGTGCCAGCAGCCAAGATTCAGAGGACTATGGCTACACCTTC
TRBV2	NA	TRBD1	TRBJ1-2	CASSGRDRGLFTNYGYTF	TGTGCCAGCAGCGGAAGGGACAGGGGGCTTTTTACTAACTATGGCTACACCTTC
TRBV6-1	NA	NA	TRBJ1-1	CASSEFGMNTEAFF	TGTGCCAGCAGTGAATTTGGGATGAACACTGAAGCTTTCTTT
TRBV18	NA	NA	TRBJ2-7	CASSPPGGTYEQYF	TGTGCCAGCTCACCACCTGGGGGAACCTACGAGCAGTACTTC
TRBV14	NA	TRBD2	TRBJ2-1	CASSHPRGGGNEQFF	TGTGCCAGCAGCCACCCCCGAGGCGGGGGCAATGAGCAGTTCTTC
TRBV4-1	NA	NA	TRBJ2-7	CASSLDSGPYEQYF	TGCGCCAGCAGCCTTGACAGTGGCCCCTACGAGCAGTACTTC
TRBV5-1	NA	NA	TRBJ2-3	CASSLLNLQGMKPDTQYF	TGCGCCAGCAGCTTGTTGAACCTACAGGGTATGAAGCCAGATACGCAGTATTTT
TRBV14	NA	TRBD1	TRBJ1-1	CASSQEVGGLNTEAFF	TGTGCCAGCAGCCAAGAAGTAGGGGGCCTGAACACTGAAGCTTTCTTT
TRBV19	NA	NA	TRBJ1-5	CASSIGLGNQPQHF	TGTGCCAGTAGTATCGGTCTGGGCAATCAGCCCCAGCATTTT
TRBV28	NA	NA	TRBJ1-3	CAATGSSGNTIYF	TGTGCCGCAACAGGGTCCTCTGGAAACACCATATATTTT
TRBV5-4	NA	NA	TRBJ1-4	CASSGEGVEEKLFF	TGTGCCAGCAGCGGCGAGGGGGTTGAGGAAAAACTGTTTTTT
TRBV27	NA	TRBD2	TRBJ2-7	CASSGLAGYGYEQYF	TGTGCCAGCAGTGGACTAGCGGGGTACGGATACGAGCAGTACTTC
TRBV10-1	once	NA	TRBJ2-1	CASSDGSGSPDFVHNEQFF	TGCGCCAGCAGTGACGGGAGTGGGTCCCCCGATTTCGTCCACAATGAGCAGTTCTTC
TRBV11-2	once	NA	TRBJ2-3	CASSLTVAYTDTQYF	TGTGCCAGCAGCTTGACAGTAGCTTACACAGATACGCAGTATTTT
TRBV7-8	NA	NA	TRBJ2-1	CASSLSTHEQFF	TGTGCCAGCAGCCTAAGTACCCATGAGCAGTTCTTC
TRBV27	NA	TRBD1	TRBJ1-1	CASSLRGDRVNTEAFF	TGTGCCAGCAGTTTAAGAGGGGACAGGGTTAACACTGAAGCTTTCTTT
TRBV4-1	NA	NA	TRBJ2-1	CASSHELYKVQFF	TGCGCCAGCAGCCATGAATTGTACAAGGTGCAGTTCTTC
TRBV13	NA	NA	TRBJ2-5	CASSLGLKGETQYF	TGTGCCAGCAGTCTTGGACTTAAAGGAGAGACCCAGTACTTC
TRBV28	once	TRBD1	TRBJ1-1	CASSLQGVMNTEAFF	TGTGCCAGCAGTTTACAGGGGGTGATGAACACTGAAGCTTTCTTT
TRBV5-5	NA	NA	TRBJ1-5	CASSLGTVNQPQHF	TGTGCCAGCAGCTTGGGGACCGTAAATCAGCCCCAGCATTTT
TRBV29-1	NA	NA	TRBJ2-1	CSTKTISTYNEQFF	TGCAGCACTAAGACCATATCCACCTACAATGAGCAGTTCTTC
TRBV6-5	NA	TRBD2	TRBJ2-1	CASSELAGNNEQFF	TGTGCCAGCAGTGAACTAGCGGGTAACAATGAGCAGTTCTTC
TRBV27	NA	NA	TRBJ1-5	CASSSTGNQPQHF	TGTGCCAGCAGTTCGACAGGCAATCAGCCCCAGCATTTT
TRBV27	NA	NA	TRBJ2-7	CASSLYGKSSYEQYF	TGTGCCAGCAGTTTATATGGTAAGAGCTCCTACGAGCAGTACTTC
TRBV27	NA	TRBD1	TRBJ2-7	CASGGTASSYEQYF	TGTGCCAGCGGTGGGACAGCCTCCTCCTACGAGCAGTACTTC
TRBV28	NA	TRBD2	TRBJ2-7	CASSSWTSGNYEQYF	TGTGCCAGCAGTTCATGGACTAGCGGGAACTACGAGCAGTACTTC
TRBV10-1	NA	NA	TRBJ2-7	CASSEHEQYF	TGCGCCAGCAGTGAGCACGAGCAGTACTTC
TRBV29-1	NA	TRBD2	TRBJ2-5	CSVVLADDRKTQYF	TGCAGCGTTGTCCTAGCGGACGATCGGAAGACCCAGTACTTC
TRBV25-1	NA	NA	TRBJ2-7	CASSESGYEQYF	TGTGCCAGCAGTGAATCCGGCTACGAGCAGTACTTC
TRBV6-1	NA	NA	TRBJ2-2	CASSPNGGNTGELFF	TGTGCCAGCAGTCCAAACGGGGGGAACACCGGGGAGCTGTTTTTT
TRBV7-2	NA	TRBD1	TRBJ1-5	CASSFPGQGRDSNQPQHF	TGTGCCAGCAGCTTCCCGGGACAGGGGAGGGATAGCAATCAGCCCCAGCATTTT
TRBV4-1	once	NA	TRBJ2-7	CASSQEQYGGSYEQYF	TGCGCCAGCAGCCAAGAGCAATATGGGGGCTCCTACGAGCAGTACTTC
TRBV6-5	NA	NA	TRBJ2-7	CASSYGPLYEQYF	TGTGCCAGCAGTTACGGGCCCCTTTACGAGCAGTACTTC
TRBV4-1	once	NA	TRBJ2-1	CASSQVDNEQFF	TGCGCCAGCAGCCAAGTAGACAATGAGCAGTTCTTC
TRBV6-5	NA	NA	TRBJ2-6	CATSANTGANVLTF	TGTGCCACCTCGGCTAACACTGGGGCCAACGTCCTGACTTTC
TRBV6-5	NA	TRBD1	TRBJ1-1	CASSYSEGARTEAFF	TGTGCCAGCAGTTACTCGGAGGGGGCGCGCACTGAAGCTTTCTTT
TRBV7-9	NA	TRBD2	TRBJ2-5	CASSPVVAGETQYF	TGTGCCAGCAGCCCCGTGGTAGCGGGGGAGACCCAGTACTTC
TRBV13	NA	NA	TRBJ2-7	CASSPNTAYEQYF	TGTGCCAGCAGCCCCAATACAGCCTACGAGCAGTACTTC
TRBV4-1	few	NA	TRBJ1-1	CASSQASSEAFF	TGCGCCAGCAGCCAAGCGAGTAGTGAAGCTTTCTTT
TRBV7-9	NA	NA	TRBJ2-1	CASRAPTGRTYNEQFF	TGTGCCAGCAGGGCACCGACAGGCCGGACCTACAATGAGCAGTTCTTC
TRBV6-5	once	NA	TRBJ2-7	CASSYSILHSEQYF	TGTGCCAGCAGTTACTCGATTCTTCATTCCGAGCAGTACTTC
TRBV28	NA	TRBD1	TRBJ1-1	CASSRWDSDTEAFF	TGTGCCAGCAGTAGATGGGACAGCGACACTGAAGCTTTCTTT
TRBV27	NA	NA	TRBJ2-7	CASSLGTLGEQYF	TGTGCCAGCAGTTTAGGGACCTTGGGCGAGCAGTACTTC